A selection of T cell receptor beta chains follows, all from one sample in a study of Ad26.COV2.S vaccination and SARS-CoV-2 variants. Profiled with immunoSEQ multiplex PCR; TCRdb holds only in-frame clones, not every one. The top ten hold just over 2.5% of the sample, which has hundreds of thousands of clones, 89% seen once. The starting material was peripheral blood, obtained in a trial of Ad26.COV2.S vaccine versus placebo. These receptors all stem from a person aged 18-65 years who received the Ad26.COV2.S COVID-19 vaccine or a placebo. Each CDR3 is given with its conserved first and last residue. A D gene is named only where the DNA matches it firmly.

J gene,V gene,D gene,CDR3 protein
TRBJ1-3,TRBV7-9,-,CASSLQNSGNTIYF
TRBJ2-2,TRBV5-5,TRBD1,CASSPTIRQGNTGELFF
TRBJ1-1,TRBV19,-,CASSIRGVGTTEAFF
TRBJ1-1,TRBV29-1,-,CSVEGPGAGIGAFF
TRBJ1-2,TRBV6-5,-,CASSSRGGYTF
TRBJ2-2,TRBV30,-,CAWGGGMTGELFF
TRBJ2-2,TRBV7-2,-,CASSFRGAHTGELFF
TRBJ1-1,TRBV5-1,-,CASSFQGLNTEAFF
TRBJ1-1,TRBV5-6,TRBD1,CASSAGQGDTEAFF
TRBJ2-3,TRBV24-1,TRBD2,CAIGLAGSMAQYF
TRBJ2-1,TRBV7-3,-,CASSKSRGDEQFF
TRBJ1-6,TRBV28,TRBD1,CASSLLGTGRGSPLHF
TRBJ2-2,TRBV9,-,CASSVLATGELFF
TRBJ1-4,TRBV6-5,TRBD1,CASGWDRGFNEKLFF
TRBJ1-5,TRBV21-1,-,CASSKLVGQGSNQPQHF